These 10 T cell receptor beta chains were all obtained from the same sample, sequenced in a study of cytomegalovirus exposure and HLA in healthy donors. Amplification used 60 Vbeta primers and 13 Jbeta primers. The data were produced by immunoSEQ multiplex PCR, yet TCRdb's version contains in-frame clones alone and is incomplete. This table holds 100,000 or so clones, 65% to 85% found once. Sequenced material: PBMCs. The receptors stem from a man between 18 and 35 years old in good health and CMV-seronegative.

The chain recombines TRBV7-9 with TRBJ2-1; 7 bases line up with TRBD2. Trimming cost V 1 base and J 2 bases; bases outside gene matches: 2. The germline V gene has CDR1 SEHNR and CDR2 FQNEAQ (reference sequence). This CDR3 spans 15 amino acids. The CDR3: CASSLGGSPYNEQFF. The DNA of the CDR3 is TGTGCCAGCAGCTTAGGCGGGAGCCCCTACAATGAGCAGTTCTTC. Combining the CDR3 with reference TRBV7-9 and TRBJ2-1 gives the whole variable domain DTGVSQNPRHKITKRGQNVTFRCDPISEHNRLYWYRQTLGQGPEFLTYFQNEAQLEKSRLLSDRFSAERPKGSFSTLEIQRTEQGDSAMYLCASSLGGSPYNEQFFGPGTRLTVL.

V usage is TRBV28 and J usage is TRBJ2-3, with 7 bases fitting TRBD2. This CDR3 is 17 amino acids long. The germline gives CDR1 MDHEN, CDR2 SYDVKM. The V segment lost 6 bases and the J segment 0 bases; nucleotides outside the gene matches: 12. The CDR3 DNA reads TGTGCCAGCAGCTACCCCGGGCTAGCGGATAGCACAGATACGCAGTATTTT. Translated, it gives CASSYPGLADSTDTQYF.

Only one count was recorded for this clone. The chain joins TRBV9 to TRBJ2-1; possibly TRBD2 for D (6 bases). This CDR3 contains 15 residues. CDR1 and CDR2 (germline): SGDLS, YYNGEE. Trimming cost V 0 bases and J 6 bases, with 13 bases left between them. DNA for the CDR3: TGTGCCAGCAGCGTAGAATGGGCGGGAATCAATGAGCAGTTCTTC. Protein product: CASSVEWAGINEQFF.

This clone was seen just once. The chain joins TRBV4-1 to TRBJ2-1, with TRBD2 matching 7 bases. Germline assignment: CDR1 MGHRA and CDR2 YSYEKL. The J segment lost 0 bases and the V segment lost 1 base, leaving 6 bases of the junction unmatched. This CDR3 spans 17 amino acids. The CDR3 DNA follows: TGCGCCAGCAGCCAAGGCCGGGGCGGGAGCTCCTACAATGAGCAGTTCTTC. Amino acid sequence: CASSQGRGGSSYNEQFF.

This chain joins TRBV6-5 and TRBJ2-7; D is possibly TRBD1 (6 bases). V lost 5 bases and J 0 bases, leaving 11 bases between the germline ends. The CDR3 has 14 amino acids. Germline V lookup: CDR1 MNHEY, CDR2 SVGAGI. CDR3 DNA sequence: TGTGCCAGCAGTCCCGGGACACACTCCTACGAGCAGTACTTC. Its translation is CASSPGTHSYEQYF.

The chain uses TRBV9 and TRBJ2-1; a possible D gene is TRBD2 (6 bases). Looked up from germline, CDR1 is SGDLS and CDR2 is YYNGEE. The CDR3 has 14 amino acids. Trimming stripped 0 bases from V and 8 bases from J, with 12 bases between. CDR3 region: CASSVGGRTDEQFF. The CDR3, as DNA: TGTGCCAGCAGCGTAGGTGGGAGGACCGATGAGCAGTTCTTC.

This chain uses TRBV10-1 with TRBJ1-1; possibly TRBD1 for D (6 bases). V gave up 3 bases and J gave up 7 bases, with 15 bases separating them. Germline CDR1 WNHNN, CDR2 SYGVQD (reference sequence). This CDR3 has 14 residues. The CDR3 nucleotides are TGCGCCAGCAGTGAAAGGGGGAGCCGGGTTGAAGCTTTCTTT. This gives the protein CASSERGSRVEAFF.

The rearrangement links TRBV29-1 to TRBJ1-1; D is unclear. V shed 4 bases and J shed 4 bases, with 10 bases lying between them. The germline V gene has CDR1 SQVTM and CDR2 ANQGSEA. The CDR3 is made up of 12 amino acids. As DNA, the CDR3 is TGCAGCGTTGTTCGGGGAGGCACTGAAGCTTTCTTT. Its protein is CSVVRGGTEAFF.

The chain uses TRBV19 and TRBJ2-7; D remains unclear. V was trimmed by 5 bases and J by 2 bases, leaving 16 bases between them. CDR3 length equals 15 residues. Per the germline V gene, CDR1 is LNHDA and CDR2 is SQIVND (reference sequence). The CDR3, as DNA: TGTGCCAGTAGTGACCCCCGGGTTTCTACCTACGAGCAGTACTTC. Protein sequence: CASSDPRVSTYEQYF.

This chain uses TRBV6-1 with TRBJ1-2, with TRBD1 matching 7 bases. In germline, CDR1 is MNHNS, CDR2 SASEGT. The ends lost 5 bases at V and 4 bases at J; junction bases unmatched: 4. CDR3 length: 13 residues. The CDR3 DNA sequence: TGTGCCAGCAGTAACAGGGACAGCTATGGCTACACCTTC. Its protein product is CASSNRDSYGYTF.